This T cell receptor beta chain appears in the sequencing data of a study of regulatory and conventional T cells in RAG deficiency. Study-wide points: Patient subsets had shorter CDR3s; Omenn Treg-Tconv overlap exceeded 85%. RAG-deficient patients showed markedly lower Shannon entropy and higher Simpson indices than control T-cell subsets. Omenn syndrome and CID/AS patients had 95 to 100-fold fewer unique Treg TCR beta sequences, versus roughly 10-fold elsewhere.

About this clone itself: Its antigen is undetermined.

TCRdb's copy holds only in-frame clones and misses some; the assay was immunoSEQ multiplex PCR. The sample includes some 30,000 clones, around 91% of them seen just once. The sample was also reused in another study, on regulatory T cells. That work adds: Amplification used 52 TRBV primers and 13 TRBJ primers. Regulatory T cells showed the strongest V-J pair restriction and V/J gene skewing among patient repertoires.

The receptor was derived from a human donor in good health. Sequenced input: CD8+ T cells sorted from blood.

The CDR3 sequence is CASSEGENTEAFF. DNA for the CDR3: TGTGCCAGCAGTGAGGGGGAGAACACTGAAGCTTTCTTT. The rearrangement links TRBV6-4 to TRBJ1-1; maybe TRBD1 (5 bases). V lost 3 bases to trimming and J lost 1 base, with 6 bases between them. The CDR3 is 13 amino acids. Per the germline V gene, CDR1 is MRHNA and CDR2 is SNTAGT.